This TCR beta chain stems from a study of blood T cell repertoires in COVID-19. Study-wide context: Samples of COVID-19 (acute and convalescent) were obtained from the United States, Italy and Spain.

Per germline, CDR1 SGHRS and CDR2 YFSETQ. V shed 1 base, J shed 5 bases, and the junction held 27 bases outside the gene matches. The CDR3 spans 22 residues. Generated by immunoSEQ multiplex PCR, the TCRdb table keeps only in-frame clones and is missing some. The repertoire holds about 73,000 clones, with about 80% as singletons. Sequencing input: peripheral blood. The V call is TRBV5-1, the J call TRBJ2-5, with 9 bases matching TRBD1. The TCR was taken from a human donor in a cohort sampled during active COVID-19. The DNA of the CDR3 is TGCGCCAGCAGCTTGTTTACCCGAGGTGACGGACAGGGGCAGGGTGGTCGTGAGACCCAGTACTTC. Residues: CASSLFTRGDGQGQGGRETQYF.